This record concerns one T cell receptor beta chain sequence. The antigen remains unidentified. The data derive from a study of T-cell reconstitution after alpha-beta-depleted transplantation in children. The V and J ends lost 2 bases and 3 bases respectively, with 20 bases between them. The CDR3 runs to 18 residues. Germline loops: CDR1 MDHEN, CDR2 SYDVKM. Overall study results and limits: Surviving recipient T cells and thymic progenitors underlay high day-60 TCRbeta diversity in some patients. Several hundred expanded graft clones reportedly were the source of alpha-beta T cells about two months after transplant. The main origin of T-cell counts and diversity one year after transplant was newly produced T cells.

The authors prepared the TCRbeta library with unique molecular identifiers. TCRdb reanalysed the PCR reads using MiXCR and keeps one entry per CDR3 protein. The sample holds almost 600,000 distinct CDR3 sequences, 25% to 30% seen once. This chain joins TRBV28 and TRBJ2-1; tentatively, D is TRBD1 (6 bases). The TCR was taken from a boy under three years old with Wiskott-Aldrich syndrome, due to receive a stem cell transplant. The specimen comprised PBMCs, sampled before TCRalphabeta/CD19-depleted stem cell transplant. The CDR3 loop is CASSLKLGAGTRYNEQFF. CDR3 nucleotides: TGTGCCAGCAGTTTAAAATTGGGGGCAGGGACGCGCTACAATGAGCAGTTCTTC.